Listed here are 25 T cell receptor beta chains from one sample, sequenced in a study of blood T cell repertoires in COVID-19. Assay: immunoSEQ multiplex PCR; the TCRdb copy retains only in-frame clones and omits some. The table shows under 250,000 clones, with more than 65% occurring only once. What was sequenced was peripheral blood. These receptors all come from a human donor in a cohort sampled during active COVID-19.

The rearrangement links TRBV24-1 to TRBJ1-5, with D maybe TRBD1 (6 bases). The CDR3 is 16 residues long. V was shortened by 1 base and J by 4 bases, with 13 bases between the two germline ends. The germline V gene encodes CDR1 KGHDR and CDR2 SFDVKD. CDR3 nucleotide sequence: TGTGCCACCAGTGATTTAACAGGGTACCCGAATCAGCCCCAGCATTTT. Translating it yields CATSDLTGYPNQPQHF.

V usage is TRBV6-5 and J usage is TRBJ1-1; D is possibly TRBD1 (6 bases). Germline V gene sequence: CDR1 MNHEY, CDR2 SVGAGI. The germline V and J ends were trimmed by 4 bases and 5 bases, with 11 bases remaining between them. The length of the CDR3 is 13 residues. The CDR3 DNA follows: TGTGCCAGCAGTTTCGGGGGGCGGACTGAAGCTTTCTTT. Translation: CASSFGGRTEAFF.

The chain links TRBV11-2 to TRBJ2-7; D is perhaps TRBD2 (5 bases). This CDR3 comprises 15 residues. Germline V CDR1 and CDR2: SGHAT, FQNNGV. With 8 bases removed from V and 2 bases from J, the gap between germline ends came to 19 bases. CDR3: CASVHGREVTYEQYF. CDR3 nucleotide sequence: TGTGCCAGCGTCCATGGACGGGAAGTCACCTACGAGCAGTACTTC. Filled out from reference TRBV11-2 and TRBJ2-7, the complete variable domain reads EAGVAQSPRYKIIEKRQSVAFWCNPISGHATLYWYQQILGQGPKLLIQFQNNGVVDDSQLPKDRFSAERLKGVDSTLKIQPAKLEDSAVYLCASVHGREVTYEQYFGPGTRLTVT.

The sample holds a few counts of this clone. Different DNA sequences within this sample yield the same CDR3. V gene TRBV30 combines with J gene TRBJ2-7; D is ambiguous. Germline CDR1 GTSNPN, CDR2 SVGIG (reference sequence). The length of the CDR3 is 12 residues. Trimming took 0 bases from V and 4 from J, leaving 7 bases between them. The CDR3 protein is CAWSVGGYEQYF. The CDR3 coding sequence is TGTGCCTGGAGTGTTGGCGGTTACGAGCAGTACTTC.

The chain links TRBV20-1 to TRBJ2-3; D unresolved. The germline gives CDR1 DFQATT, CDR2 SNEGSKA (reference sequence). The CDR3 spans 11 residues. V lost 5 bases to trimming and J lost 8 bases, with 11 bases between them. CDR3 loop: CSAAREATQYF. CDR3 nucleotide sequence: TGCAGTGCTGCCCGCGAGGCTACGCAGTATTTT.

The J gene is TRBJ2-3, the V gene TRBV19, with TRBD1 matching 9 bases. This CDR3 spans 16 amino acids. The germline gives CDR1 LNHDA, CDR2 SQIVND (reference sequence). The junction had 5 bases not matched to a gene; V was cut back by 4 bases and J by 0 bases. CDR3 bases: TGTGCCAGTAGTACCCTAGGACAGGGGAGCACAGATACGCAGTATTTT. This encodes CASSTLGQGSTDTQYF.

The V gene is TRBV11-2, the J gene TRBJ2-1; TRBD2 aligns across 9 bases. The CDR3 has 13 residues. Per the germline V gene, CDR1 is SGHAT and CDR2 is FQNNGV. With V trimmed by 1 base and J by 10 bases, 2 bases remained unmatched. CDR3: CASSLGLAEEQFF. CDR3 nucleotides: TGTGCCAGCAGCTTAGGACTAGCGGAAGAGCAGTTCTTC.

This chain joins TRBV28 and TRBJ1-5; D may be TRBD1 (5 bases). V lost 5 bases and J 0 bases, leaving 8 bases between the germline ends. The germline V gene has CDR1 MDHEN and CDR2 SYDVKM. The CDR3 spans 14 residues. CDR3 nucleotides: TGTGCCAGCAGTGCGGGGCGTAGCAATCAGCCCCAGCATTTT. Translating gives CASSAGRSNQPQHF.

This sequence joins TRBV7-2 and TRBJ1-1; tentative D call: TRBD1 (6 bases). Germline CDR1 SGHTA, CDR2 FQGNSA. The CDR3 extends over 15 amino acids. V was shortened by 9 bases and J by 0 bases, with 17 bases between the two germline ends. The CDR3 DNA sequence: TGTGCCAGTATCCCTTGGAGACAGGTGAACACTGAAGCTTTCTTT. Amino acids: CASIPWRQVNTEAFF.

V is TRBV27 and J is TRBJ1-4, with 10 bases lining up with TRBD1. This CDR3 region has 20 residues. CDR1 and CDR2 from the germline V gene are MNHEY and SMNVEV (reference sequence). Trimming removed 2 bases from V and 7 bases from J; junction bases left unmatched: 19. In DNA, the CDR3 is TGTGCCAGCAGTTTAGGACATTGGGACAGGGGACTCCGGGACGGTGAAAAACTGTTTTTT. It encodes CASSLGHWDRGLRDGEKLFF.

This chain uses TRBV7-8 with TRBJ2-1; 10 bases align to TRBD1. V shed 0 bases and J 5 bases; nucleotides not matched to a gene: 4. The CDR3 has 16 amino acids. Germline values: CDR1 SGHVS, CDR2 FQNEAQ. The CDR3 protein is CASSLAPGTGDNEQFF. In nucleotides, the CDR3 is TGTGCCAGCAGCTTAGCGCCCGGGACAGGGGACAATGAGCAGTTCTTC.

The chain carries TRBV7-2 and TRBJ2-1; 11 nucleotides line up with TRBD2. Losses at the gene ends were 5 bases for V and 7 bases for J; bases not matched to a gene: 7. Germline V gene sequence: CDR1 SGHTA, CDR2 FQGNSA. This CDR3 spans 15 amino acids. In DNA, the CDR3 is TGTGCCAGCAGCGGGGGACTAGCGGTGGGGAATGAGCAGTTCTTC. Amino acids: CASSGGLAVGNEQFF.

The rearrangement links TRBV6-6 to TRBJ2-1, with TRBD2 matching 7 bases. Germline values: CDR1 MNHNY, CDR2 SVGAGI (reference sequence). The CDR3 runs 16 residues. The trim removed 1 base at V and 2 bases at J, leaving 5 bases unmatched. Written as DNA, the CDR3 is TGTGCCAGCAGTTACTTCGGGACTAACACCTACAATGAGCAGTTCTTC. Translated: CASSYFGTNTYNEQFF.

V is TRBV9 and J is TRBJ2-1; TRBD2 agrees at 7 bases. With V trimmed by 4 bases and J by 8 bases, 9 bases remained unmatched. The CDR3 has 14 residues. Germline assignment: CDR1 SGDLS and CDR2 YYNGEE. This CDR3 is CASSQRASGDEQFF. DNA of the CDR3: TGTGCCAGCAGCCAGCGGGCAAGCGGGGATGAGCAGTTCTTC.

The rearrangement uses TRBV6-6 and TRBJ2-6, with 8 bases aligning to TRBD1. Trimming at V came to 5 bases and at J to 1 base, leaving 4 bases not matched to a gene. Germline V gene data show CDR1 as MNHNY and CDR2 as SVGAGI (reference sequence). The CDR3 length is 16 residues. This chain's CDR3 is CASSQRTGSGANVLTF. CDR3 nucleotide sequence: TGTGCCAGCAGTCAGCGGACAGGGTCTGGGGCCAACGTCCTGACTTTC.

The genes are TRBV28 and TRBJ2-3, with a possible D match to TRBD2 (6 bases). The CDR3 extends over 14 amino acids. With 3 bases removed from V and 2 bases from J, the gap between germline ends came to 9 bases. Germline V gene lookup returns CDR1 MDHEN and CDR2 SYDVKM. CDR3 DNA: TGTGCCAGCAGTTTGGGCGGGGACACAGATACGCAGTATTTT. Translated, it gives CASSLGGDTDTQYF.

This clone was recorded a few times. J is TRBJ2-7 and V is TRBV5-1, with a weak D call TRBD1 (7 bases). The CDR3 consists of 18 residues. V was pared by 4 bases and J by 1 base, with 24 bases between. Germline V gene data show CDR1 as SGHRS and CDR2 as YFSETQ. CDR3 sequence: CASSPGSGGPGPSYEQYF. The CDR3 DNA sequence: TGCGCCAGCAGCCCCGGGTCAGGGGGGCCGGGCCCGTCCTACGAGCAGTACTTC.

The chain is built from TRBV20-1 and TRBJ2-5; weak D call: TRBD1 (5 bases). Germline V CDR1 and CDR2: DFQATT, SNEGSKA (reference sequence). The V end lost 3 bases, the J end lost 5 bases, and 19 bases lay between the germline ends. The CDR3 is made up of 15 amino acids. The CDR3 loop reads CSASEGGRVGETQYF. The CDR3 nucleotides read TGCAGTGCTAGTGAAGGCGGCAGGGTTGGGGAGACCCAGTACTTC.

V is TRBV15 and J is TRBJ2-3; D may be TRBD1 (5 bases). Germline V lookup: CDR1 LNHNV, CDR2 YYDKDF (reference sequence). The CDR3 has 14 amino acids. V was clipped by 2 bases and J by 1 base, with 7 bases between them. In nucleotides, the CDR3 is TGTGCCACCAGCAGACCGACAGGCACAGATACGCAGTATTTT. This gives the protein CATSRPTGTDTQYF.

The rearrangement uses TRBV2 and TRBJ1-4; D gene uncertain. CDR3 size: 15 residues. Germline lookup yields CDR1 SNHLY and CDR2 FYNNEI. The V end lost 7 bases, the J end lost 0 bases, and 12 bases lay between the germline ends. The CDR3 reads CASTSSVATNEKLFF. Written as DNA, the CDR3 is TGTGCCAGCACTTCATCAGTTGCAACTAATGAAAAACTGTTTTTT. Looking up the rest from reference TRBV2 and TRBJ1-4 gives the full variable domain: EPEVTQTPSHQVTQMGQEVILRCVPISNHLYFYWYRQILGQKVEFLVSFYNNEISEKSEIFDDQFSVERPDGSNFTLKIRSTKLEDSAMYFCASTSSVATNEKLFFGSGTQLSVL.

This sequence joins TRBV28 and TRBJ1-2, with 8 bases matching TRBD1. The J segment lost 4 bases and the V segment lost 9 bases, leaving 7 bases of the junction unmatched. Germline V gene sequence: CDR1 MDHEN, CDR2 SYDVKM. CDR3 length equals 13 residues. The CDR3 loop reads CARADRGGYGYTF. As DNA, the CDR3 is TGTGCCAGGGCCGACAGGGGCGGCTATGGCTACACCTTC.

The J gene is TRBJ2-5, the V gene TRBV28; 7 bases are shared with TRBD1. The germline CDR1 and CDR2 sequences are MDHEN and SYDVKM. The trim removed 5 bases at V and 5 bases at J, leaving 8 bases unmatched. This CDR3 has 14 residues. In DNA, the CDR3 is TGTGCCAGCAGTAAAGCCCAGGGACAGGAGACCCAGTACTTC. Its translation: CASSKAQGQETQYF.

This sequence joins TRBV3-1 (or the pseudogene TRBV3-2) and TRBJ1-4; the D is unclear. The CDR3 contains 14 residues. Germline CDR1 LGHDT, CDR2 YNNKEL (reference sequence). Trimming removed 2 bases at V and 7 bases at J, with 11 bases between. The CDR3 region is CASSQYTGGEKLFF. The CDR3 DNA reads TGTGCCAGCAGCCAATACACGGGTGGTGAAAAACTGTTTTTT.

This rearrangement joins TRBV11-1 to TRBJ2-1; maybe TRBD2 (6 bases). V shed 7 bases and J shed 7 bases, with 17 bases lying between them. CDR1 and CDR2 (germline): SGHAT, FQDESV (reference sequence). CDR3 length: 14 residues. The CDR3 DNA sequence: TGTGCCAGCACCACCGGAGGGAGTGGTAATGAGCAGTTCTTC. This encodes CASTTGGSGNEQFF.

The chain is built from TRBV27 and TRBJ1-1; a weak D match, TRBD1 (6 bases). CDR1 and CDR2 (germline): MNHEY, SMNVEV (reference sequence). CDR3 size: 16 residues. V shed 7 bases and J shed 0 bases, with 18 bases lying between them. CDR3 residues: CASTKPRTEMNTEAFF. CDR3 nucleotide sequence: TGTGCCAGCACCAAGCCTCGGACAGAGATGAACACTGAAGCTTTCTTT.